This is a list of T cell receptor beta chains from one sample in a study of T cell changes during pregnancy in multiple sclerosis. The repertoire was sequenced with immunoSEQ multiplex PCR; TCRdb's copy has only in-frame clones and lacks some. The top ten clones hold around 2.1% of a sample with approximately 96,000 clones, roughly nine tenths of them seen once. This sample comprised peripheral blood, obtained after pregnancy. The source is a female donor in good health, enrolled as a control in a pregnancy study. CDR3s include the opening cysteine and the closing phenylalanine or tryptophan. D genes are given only for firm matches. A row's size may be missing; if present it is once, few, many or a size class.

j_gene | v_gene | abundance | d_gene | CDR3aa | CDR3nt
TRBJ1-2 | TRBV11-2 | . | TRBD1 | CASSLDQGARGYTF | TGTGCCAGCAGCTTAGACCAGGGGGCTCGCGGCTACACCTTC
TRBJ2-7 | TRBV28 | . | TRBD1 | CASSLGQGYEQYF | TGTGCCAGCAGTTTGGGACAGGGCTACGAGCAGTACTTC
TRBJ2-5 | TRBV11-2 | . | . | CASSLGLQETQYF | TGTGCCAGCAGCTTAGGGCTGCAAGAGACCCAGTACTTC
TRBJ1-4 | TRBV19 | . | TRBD1 | CASSSRTGGFAEKLFF | TGTGCCAGTAGTTCAAGGACAGGGGGCTTTGCTGAAAAACTGTTTTTT
TRBJ1-2 | TRBV2 | . | TRBD1 | CASSGYAGGNYGYTF | TGTGCCAGCAGTGGGTATGCAGGGGGAAACTATGGCTACACCTTC
TRBJ1-2 | TRBV7-8 | . | TRBD1 | CASSFYPRTGTGYGYTF | TGTGCCAGCAGCTTCTATCCGAGAACCGGGACAGGGTATGGCTACACCTTC
TRBJ1-5 | TRBV10-3 | . | TRBD1 | CATSGQVGQPQHF | TGTGCCACCTCGGGACAGGTGGGTCAGCCCCAGCATTTT
TRBJ2-7 | TRBV5-6 | . | . | CASSPGEGQAGEQYF | TGTGCCAGCAGCCCGGGGGAGGGACAGGCCGGGGAGCAGTACTTC
TRBJ2-7 | TRBV6-5 | . | . | CASRLTESYYEQYF | TGTGCCAGCAGATTGACGGAGTCGTACTACGAGCAGTACTTC
TRBJ1-5 | TRBV28 | . | . | CASSFVQASNQPQHF | TGTGCCAGCAGTTTCGTACAGGCTAGCAATCAGCCCCAGCATTTT
TRBJ2-7 | TRBV7-7 | few | . | CASSLGTPDHSYEQYF | TGTGCTAGCAGCTTGGGGACACCGGATCACTCCTACGAGCAGTACTTC
TRBJ1-1 | TRBV6-5 | . | TRBD1 | CASSYSGRQGGTEAFF | TGTGCCAGCAGTTACAGCGGCCGACAGGGGGGTACTGAAGCTTTCTTT
TRBJ2-7 | TRBV5-6 | once | TRBD1 | CASSLGTGGEQYF | TGTGCCAGCAGCTTAGGGACAGGGGGGGAGCAGTACTTC
TRBJ2-1 | TRBV27 | . | TRBD2 | CASSLSPAGGQNEQFF | TGTGCCAGCAGTTTAAGTCCCGCGGGGGGGCAAAATGAGCAGTTCTTC